A selection of T cell receptor beta chains follows, all from one sample in a study of cytomegalovirus exposure and HLA in healthy donors. Assay used: immunoSEQ multiplex PCR; TCRdb lists only in-frame clones, some missing. The table lists more than 90,000 clones, 76% of them singletons, with about 2% in the top ten. Sequencing was performed on PBMCs. All receptors derive from a man aged 40-55 years in good health and CMV-seronegative. The CDR3 runs from the conserved cysteine through the conserved F or W. Each record gives: V gene, J gene, CDR3 protein.

TRBV7-9	TRBJ1-1	CASSRQGEAFF
TRBV7-6	TRBJ1-1	CASSFSGVSEAFF
TRBV7-8	TRBJ2-7	CATARLGGAYEQYF
TRBV5-3	TRBJ1-4	CARSLDPMLGGEKLFF
TRBV23-1	TRBJ1-4	CASRRMRDEKLFF
TRBV7-2	TRBJ2-7	CASSLGGGAYEQYF
TRBV2	TRBJ2-7	CASSDGNQAYEQYF
TRBV7-9	TRBJ2-2	CASGGGANTGELFF
TRBV5-1	TRBJ1-1	CASSLAIRIGYTEAFF
TRBV19	TRBJ2-7	CASSTTDRGGYEQYF
TRBV15	TRBJ2-2	CATSRDRLAFGTGELFF
TRBV4-3	TRBJ2-3	CASSPGSGDRGWVGTDTQYF
TRBV6-6	TRBJ2-7	CASSYWREAYEQYF
TRBV9	TRBJ1-1	CASSVTGENTEAFF
TRBV18	TRBJ1-2	CASSPGSGSPTSF
TRBV6-5	TRBJ1-4	CASGGSSEKLFF
TRBV4-1	TRBJ2-2	CASSQAVRGLDTGELFF
TRBV28	TRBJ2-7	CASSFRPGEQYF
TRBV27	TRBJ2-7	CASSFLAGEYEQYF
TRBV2	TRBJ2-7	CASSEALGSSYEQYF
TRBV9	TRBJ2-3	CASSEGGGEGTDTQYF
TRBV28	TRBJ1-4	CASSTPGEREKLFF
TRBV28	TRBJ2-7	CASSGWKTGESGGPHEQYF
TRBV4-1	TRBJ1-1	CASSWEGLSAFF
TRBV4-3	TRBJ2-7	CASSQEGTRGHEQYF
TRBV25-1	TRBJ2-1	CASSADSYNEQFF
TRBV9	TRBJ2-3	CASSALGQASTDTQYF
TRBV28	TRBJ2-7	CASSPPGTGSYEQYF
TRBV18	TRBJ1-3	CASSPLQGPGGNTIYF
TRBV18	TRBJ2-2	CASSPGQGPGELFF
TRBV11-2	TRBJ2-2	CASSGAFGGRAGGELFF
TRBV7-9	TRBJ2-3	CSSSWGGYWLGDAQYF
TRBV18	TRBJ2-1	CASSPPGNREYNEQFF
TRBV4-3	TRBJ1-4	CASSQGFGGGLEKLFF
TRBV28	TRBJ2-5	CASSLVGTGVQETQYF
TRBV4-3	TRBJ2-5	CASSQVPNSQETQYF
TRBV29-1	TRBJ1-1	CSVDQGVNTEAFF
TRBV9	TRBJ2-7	CASSVRQGANEQYF
TRBV25-1	TRBJ2-5	CASRMGQVQGETQYF
TRBV7-9	TRBJ2-3	CSSSLSLREKADTQYF
TRBV12-5	TRBJ1-1	CASGLEGGTEAFF
TRBV25-1	TRBJ2-2	CASTETGELFF
TRBV9	TRBJ2-7	CASSGRGSYEQYF
TRBV10-2	TRBJ2-5	CASADSGGRGTQYF
TRBV20-1	TRBJ1-1	CSEDRVTEAFF
TRBV7-2	TRBJ2-7	CASSLDRGLNEQYF
TRBV6-5	TRBJ1-5	CASSRTGTGNQPQHF
TRBV28	TRBJ1-2	CASSLSGPAGGYTF
TRBV27	TRBJ2-5	CASRTLAGGSDGETQYF
TRBV4-3	TRBJ1-1	CASSQDLGGVAEAFF
TRBV7-2	TRBJ1-1	CATKQGDSNTEAFF
TRBV9	TRBJ1-2	CASSVETGGPYGYTF